A selection of T cell receptor beta chains follows, all from one sample in a study of blood T cell repertoires in COVID-19. The table came from immunoSEQ multiplex PCR; TCRdb's copy has only in-frame clones and leaves some out. The data contain about 170,000 clones, around four fifths of them singletons. The sample taken for sequencing was PBMCs or T cells enriched from blood (not recorded which). The receptors stem from a woman between 50 and 59 years old who had recovered from COVID-19. The CDR3 runs from the conserved cysteine through the conserved F or W. Each record gives: clone size, J gene, V gene, D gene, CDR3 protein, CDR3 DNA. A D gene is named only where the DNA matches it firmly. Size values are once, few and many counts, or a class for expanded clones, and some rows have none.

>NA|TRBJ1-2|TRBV7-8|TRBD1
CASSQTGVNYGYTF
TGTGCCAGCAGCCAAACAGGGGTTAACTATGGCTACACCTTC
>NA|TRBJ2-2|TRBV7-9|TRBD2
CASSSPTGTSGSGELFF
TGTGCCAGCAGCTCGCCTACTGGGACTAGCGGGAGCGGGGAGCTGTTTTTT
>NA|TRBJ1-5|TRBV7-9|TRBD1
CASSLGTGERPQHF
TGTGCCAGCAGCCTTGGGACAGGGGAGCGGCCCCAGCATTTT
>NA|TRBJ2-1|TRBV4-3|TRBD2
CASSARLADSYNEQFF
TGCGCCAGCAGCGCCCGACTAGCGGACTCCTACAATGAGCAGTTCTTC
>NA|TRBJ1-2|TRBV2|NA
CASSGVQGKRVGYTF
TGTGCCAGCAGTGGGGTCCAGGGTAAACGGGTTGGCTACACCTTC
>few|TRBJ1-1|TRBV7-3|NA
CASSANWNTEAFF
TGTGCCAGCAGCGCCAACTGGAACACTGAAGCTTTCTTT
>NA|TRBJ1-3|TRBV30|TRBD1
CAWGQVYGNTIYF
TGTGCCTGGGGACAGGTTTATGGAAACACCATATATTTT
>NA|TRBJ2-6|TRBV28|NA
CAVEGSGANVLTF
TGTGCGGTTGAGGGCTCTGGGGCCAACGTCCTGACTTTC
>NA|TRBJ1-1|TRBV5-4|TRBD1
CASSGGQGITEAFF
TGTGCCAGCAGCGGCGGACAGGGAATCACTGAAGCTTTCTTT
>once|TRBJ1-4|TRBV11-2|NA
CASSYNGEKLFF
TGTGCCAGCAGCTACAATGGTGAAAAACTGTTTTTT
>NA|TRBJ1-2|TRBV18|TRBD1
CASSPKTGPRGYTF
TGTGCCAGCTCACCCAAGACAGGGCCGAGAGGCTACACCTTC